The 25 T cell receptor beta chains below all came from one sample that was sequenced in a study of blood T cell repertoires in COVID-19. Sequencing used immunoSEQ multiplex PCR; TCRdb keeps in-frame clones, though not all of them. The sample has some 230,000 clones, about 85% seen once. Material: peripheral blood. All receptors come from a woman in her sixties or seventies who had recovered from COVID-19.

The rearrangement joins TRBV3-1 (or the pseudogene TRBV3-2) to TRBJ2-1, with a tentative D call TRBD1 (6 bases). CDR1 is LGHDT and CDR2 is YNNKEL in the germline V gene (reference sequence). The length of the CDR3 is 16 residues. Trimming shortened V by 2 bases and J by 6 bases, and 17 bases separated the two germline ends. Here the CDR3 DNA reads TGTGCCAGCAGCCAATATCTCCAGGGGCTGCGCAATGAGCAGTTCTTC. Protein product: CASSQYLQGLRNEQFF.

V usage is TRBV15 and J usage is TRBJ2-2, with D possibly matching TRBD2 (5 bases). V lost 6 bases and J lost 3, with 14 bases in between. The V gene's germline CDR1 is LNHNV and CDR2 YYDKDF (reference sequence). The CDR3 extends over 15 amino acids. The chain's CDR3 is CATRQSGKYTGELFF. CDR3 coding DNA: TGTGCCACCAGACAATCGGGGAAATACACCGGGGAGCTGTTTTTT.

This chain joins TRBV5-1 and TRBJ1-6; tentative D call: TRBD1 (6 bases). The germline gives CDR1 SGHRS, CDR2 YFSETQ. V gave up 2 bases and J gave up 6 bases, with 15 bases separating them. This CDR3 is 16 amino acids long. The CDR3 reads CASSLVGGAINSPLHF. The CDR3 nucleotides are TGCGCCAGCAGCTTAGTCGGGGGGGCGATTAATTCACCCCTCCACTTT.

In this sample, this clone turned up a few times. V gene TRBV6-5 combines with J gene TRBJ1-2; D is unclear. V gave up 7 bases and J gave up 4 bases, with 16 bases separating them. CDR1 and CDR2 from the germline V gene are MNHEY and SVGAGI. CDR3 length equals 14 residues. The CDR3 DNA follows: TGTGCCAGCACCGATCTGAATCGGGGCTATGGCTACACCTTC. Translated, it gives CASTDLNRGYGYTF.

V gene TRBV28 combines with J gene TRBJ2-5, with D perhaps TRBD1 (6 bases). The CDR3 loop spans 15 amino acids. CDR1 is MDHEN and CDR2 is SYDVKM in the germline V gene. Trimming took off 5 bases at V and 9 bases at J, with 22 bases between the two ends. For the CDR3, the DNA is TGTGCCAGCAGTGCCCCGGGACACCGTCTGTTACCCCAGTACTTC. Translated: CASSAPGHRLLPQYF.

This chain uses TRBV7-9 with TRBJ2-1, with TRBD2 matching over 9 bases. Germline V gene lookup returns CDR1 SEHNR and CDR2 FQNEAQ (reference sequence). Trimming took 8 bases from V and 2 from J; bases not matched to a gene: 13. The CDR3 sequence is 17 residues long. The CDR3 protein is CASARSGGFRPYNEQFF. CDR3 DNA sequence: TGTGCCAGCGCTCGAAGCGGGGGGTTCCGGCCCTACAATGAGCAGTTCTTC.

V is TRBV5-6 and J is TRBJ2-7; 10 bases are a match to TRBD1. The junction had 2 bases not matched to a gene; V was cut back by 0 bases and J by 5 bases. CDR3 length: 14 amino acids. Germline V CDR1 and CDR2: SGHDT, YYEEEE. CDR3 sequence: CASSLGQGANEQYF. The CDR3 coding sequence is TGTGCCAGCAGCTTGGGACAGGGGGCGAACGAGCAGTACTTC.

This clone was observed a few times. Within the sample, other DNA sequences also encode this same CDR3. The chain employs TRBV4-1 and TRBJ1-1; no clear D. This CDR3 is built from 14 residues. Germline V CDR1 and CDR2: MGHRA, YSYEKL. The V and J ends lost 3 bases and 1 base respectively, with 9 bases between them. CDR3 region: CASSHLDWNTEAFF. Written as DNA, the CDR3 is TGCGCCAGCAGCCACCTGGACTGGAACACTGAAGCTTTCTTT.

The V and J genes are TRBV9 and TRBJ2-3, with 7 bases aligning to TRBD2. The CDR3 loop spans 16 amino acids. Looked up from germline, CDR1 is SGDLS and CDR2 is YYNGEE. The ends lost 4 bases at V and 1 base at J; junction bases unmatched: 9. The CDR3, as DNA: TGTGCCAGCAGCCCCCGCCGGGCGGGGGGCACAGATACGCAGTATTTT. It translates to CASSPRRAGGTDTQYF.

The chain uses TRBV5-1 and TRBJ1-5; possible D gene TRBD1, 5 bases. Looked up from germline, CDR1 is SGHRS and CDR2 is YFSETQ. The CDR3 sequence is 14 residues long. The germline V and J ends were trimmed by 1 base and 4 bases, with 9 bases remaining between them. The CDR3 protein is CASSLWQGNQPQHF. The CDR3, as DNA: TGCGCCAGCAGCTTGTGGCAGGGTAATCAGCCCCAGCATTTT.

The sample holds one count of this clone. The chain is built from TRBV7-2 and TRBJ2-3; perhaps TRBD2 as D (5 bases). CDR1 is SGHTA, CDR2 FQGNSA, per germline. This CDR3 spans 15 amino acids. The V and J ends lost 2 bases and 1 base respectively, with 10 bases between them. CDR3 nucleotide sequence: TGTGCCAGCAGCTTACTGCGGGCTGGCACAGATACGCAGTATTTT. Translating gives CASSLLRAGTDTQYF.

A few counts support this clone. V is TRBV5-4 and J is TRBJ2-4, with D unclear. The CDR3 is made up of 14 amino acids. Germline V gene sequence: CDR1 SGHNT, CDR2 YYREEE (reference sequence). The V gene lost 1 base and the J gene lost 6 bases, with 11 bases spanning the gap. The CDR3 reads CASSLFGFRNIQYF. CDR3 DNA sequence: TGTGCCAGCAGCTTGTTCGGGTTCAGAAACATTCAGTACTTC.

The chain is built from TRBV11-2 and TRBJ2-1, with 9 positions matching TRBD2. The CDR3 runs 13 residues. The germline V gene has CDR1 SGHAT and CDR2 FQNNGV. CDR3 region: CASGGSSYNEQFF. As DNA, the CDR3 is TGTGCGAGCGGGGGGAGCTCCTACAATGAGCAGTTCTTC. Combining the CDR3 with reference TRBV11-2 and TRBJ2-1 gives the whole variable domain EAGVAQSPRYKIIEKRQSVAFWCNPISGHATLYWYQQILGQGPKLLIQFQNNGVVDDSQLPKDRFSAERLKGVDSTLKIQPAKLEDSAVYLCASGGSSYNEQFFGPGTRLTVL.

J is TRBJ2-7 and V is TRBV7-9; TRBD2 might be the D (5 bases). The germline gives CDR1 SEHNR, CDR2 FQNEAQ (reference sequence). The CDR3 spans 13 residues. Trimming took off 5 bases at V and 3 bases at J, with 11 bases between the two ends. The CDR3 spells CASSLGIDYEQYF. The CDR3 bases are TGTGCCAGCAGCCTCGGGATTGACTACGAGCAGTACTTC.

V and J are TRBV23-1 and TRBJ2-1; the match to TRBD1 covers 9 bases. TRBV23-1 carries the ORF label, with uncertain function. Unmatched junction bases numbered 12, after V lost 3 bases and J lost 3 bases. The CDR3 consists of 18 residues. The CDR3 spells CASSHSPAGTGYYNEQFF. The CDR3 DNA is TGCGCCAGCAGTCACTCCCCCGCCGGGACAGGGTACTACAATGAGCAGTTCTTC.

The chain joins TRBV9 to TRBJ1-2; 7 bases match TRBD1. The CDR3 has 15 residues. In germline, CDR1 is SGDLS, CDR2 YYNGEE. V lost 0 bases to trimming and J lost 4 bases; unmatched junction nucleotides: 6. CDR3 residues: CASSVDSTGPYGYTF. CDR3 coding DNA: TGTGCCAGCAGCGTAGATTCGACAGGGCCCTATGGCTACACCTTC.

Concerning this clone itself: Other DNA variants within this sample encode the same CDR3. The rearrangement links TRBV30 to TRBJ2-7; TRBD1 matches 7 bases. The CDR3 length is 14 residues. Germline trimming cut 3 bases from V and 1 base from J; bases unmatched to any gene: 6. Germline V gives CDR1 GTSNPN, CDR2 SVGIG (reference sequence). This CDR3 reads CAWRVTGNSYEQYF. The CDR3 DNA is TGTGCCTGGAGGGTGACAGGGAATTCCTACGAGCAGTACTTC.

The chain recombines TRBV7-3 with TRBJ1-1, with D possibly TRBD1 on 6 matching bases. CDR1 is SGHTA, CDR2 FQGTGA, per germline. This CDR3 is built from 15 residues. Trimming removed 5 bases at V and 3 bases at J, with 16 bases between. The CDR3 DNA reads as TGTGCCAGCAGCCTACAGAGAAAGGGGGACACTGAAGCTTTCTTT. Protein sequence: CASSLQRKGDTEAFF. Variable domain in full (rest from reference TRBV7-3 and TRBJ1-1): GAGVSQTPSNKVTEKGKYVELRCDPISGHTALYWYRQSLGQGPEFLIYFQGTGAADDSGLPNDRFFAVRPEGSVSTLKIQRTERGDSAVYLCASSLQRKGDTEAFFGQGTRLTVV.

The chain is built from TRBV3-1 (or the pseudogene TRBV3-2) and TRBJ1-2; no definite D call. Germline lookup yields CDR1 LGHDT and CDR2 YNNKEL (reference sequence). CDR3 length: 12 amino acids. V was cut by 4 bases and J by 2 bases, with 5 bases left in between. The CDR3 region has the DNA TGTGCCAGCAGCCGCGTGAACTATGGCTACACCTTC. The encoded protein is CASSRVNYGYTF.

This clone was observed a handful of times. V gene TRBV5-4 combines with J gene TRBJ1-2, with TRBD1 as a possible D gene (5 bases). Looked up from germline, CDR1 is SGHNT and CDR2 is YYREEE (reference sequence). The germline V and J ends were trimmed by 1 base and 8 bases, with 15 bases remaining between them. CDR3 length: 14 residues. The CDR3 bases are TGTGCCAGCAGCTTGACAGGCGGTGCCTTCGGCTACACCTTC. Protein: CASSLTGGAFGYTF.

The chain joins TRBV29-1 to TRBJ2-1; 7 nucleotides match TRBD1. Germline V gene data show CDR1 as SQVTM and CDR2 as ANQGSEA. Trimming removed 4 bases from V and 6 bases from J; junction bases left unmatched: 6. This CDR3 region has 13 residues. In nucleotides, the CDR3 is TGCAGCGTTGCCCAGAGGGGGCCCAATGAGCAGTTCTTC. Translating it yields CSVAQRGPNEQFF.

The chain employs TRBV2 and TRBJ2-3; 7 bases match TRBD2. The CDR3 is made up of 11 amino acids. CDR1 and CDR2 from the germline V gene are SNHLY and FYNNEI. The ends lost 11 bases at V and 5 bases at J; junction bases unmatched: 4. CDR3 in DNA: TGTGCCGGTGGGAGGGAAGATACGCAGTATTTT. Protein: CAGGREDTQYF. The full variable domain, rest sourced from reference TRBV2 and TRBJ2-3, is EPEVTQTPSHQVTQMGQEVILRCVPISNHLYFYWYRQILGQKVEFLVSFYNNEISEKSEIFDDQFSVERPDGSNFTLKIRSTKLEDSAMYFCAGGREDTQYFGPGTRLTVL.

This clone was recorded once. Mismatch with germline at one junction end may stem from a read error. The rearrangement links TRBV4-1 to TRBJ2-2; 9 bases are shared with TRBD1. This CDR3 region has 16 residues. CDR1 and CDR2 (germline): MGHRA, YSYEKL. The CDR3 sequence: CASSHRDRAKTGELFF. CDR3 coding DNA: TGCGCCAGCAGCCATAGGGACAGGGCGAAAACCGGGGAGCTGTTTTTT.

This clone was recorded many times. The chain couples TRBV2 to TRBJ2-5; D uncertain. The CDR3 spans 14 residues. V dropped 1 base and J dropped 3 bases, with 9 bases sitting between them. Germline CDR1 is SNHLY and CDR2 is FYNNEI. In DNA form, the CDR3 reads TGTGCCAGCAGTGAAGTCGTCCCCGAAGAGACCCAGTACTTC. It translates to CASSEVVPEETQYF.

Within the sample, this clone is medium-sized. This chain joins TRBV6-5 and TRBJ2-2; D uncertain. With 7 bases removed from V and 4 bases from J, the gap between germline ends came to 16 bases. This CDR3 spans 15 amino acids. CDR1 MNHEY and CDR2 SVGAGI come from the germline V gene. The CDR3 spells CASTLVGGGTGELFF. The CDR3 bases are TGTGCCAGCACCCTTGTCGGCGGTGGCACCGGGGAGCTGTTTTTT.